The sequence of this T cell receptor (beta chain) was determined in a study of blood T cell repertoires in COVID-19. Study context: Acute and convalescent COVID-19 samples came from the United States, Italy and Spain. Nucleic acid was either cDNA or gDNA, and it came from T cells, B-cell-depleted T cells, or PBMCs.

This CDR3 spans 17 amino acids. Germline lookup yields CDR1 MNHNS and CDR2 SASEGT. The trim removed 2 bases at V and 8 bases at J, leaving 12 bases unmatched. Per the original data handling: Reference gene primers were amplified, and this amplification served to estimate nucleated cell counts. TCRdb's table, derived via immunoSEQ multiplex PCR, lists solely in-frame clones and lacks some. D and trimming were read from the DNA, whereas the V and J calls and clone size are those reported in that table. The sample has over 60,000 clones, roughly nine tenths seen once. Sequences were obtained from peripheral blood. The chain carries TRBV6-1 and TRBJ2-1; TRBD2 aligns across 10 bases. This receptor was taken from a man older than 75 with acute or convalescent COVID-19. In DNA, the CDR3 is TGTGCCAGCAGTGAACCGAGCGGGAGGGCCTTAAGGGATGAGCAGTTCTTC. This codes for CASSEPSGRALRDEQFF.